This TCR beta chain was observed in a study of blood T cells in healthy people across ages. At the level of the study: T cells yielded about one barcoded beta molecule per two cells through template switching.

Alongside a J-beta primer mix, a sample-barcoded 5' primer served in a second PCR lasting about 6 to 11 cycles. TCRdb passed the 5' RACE reads through MiXCR, listing each CDR3 protein once. This table has nearly 1 million distinct CDR3 sequences, roughly 51% appearing once. From germline, CDR1 is SGHTA and CDR2 FQGNSA. The CDR3 is 15 amino acids. A remark on this clonotype: Its antigen is currently unknown. An end of the junction differs from the germline gene, which may be a read error.

Study observations and caveats: For the donors, CMV status was unknown and possibly confounded expanded clonotype changes.

Sequencing was performed on blood. This TCR was sampled from a woman aged 55-69 years in good health. This rearrangement joins TRBV7-2 to TRBJ2-6, with D unclear. CDR3 region: CVSSRVISGANVLTF. CDR3 nucleotides: TGTGTCAGCAGCCGCGTGATCTCTGGGGCCAACGTCCTGACTTTC.